This TCR beta chain was sequenced in a study of cytomegalovirus exposure and HLA in healthy donors. This CDR3 comprises 16 residues. Trimming removed 7 bases from V and 5 bases from J; junction bases left unmatched: 15. Germline CDR1 and CDR2: SGHTA and FQGNSA. The PCR ran on 60 Vbeta and 13 Jbeta primers. Using immunoSEQ multiplex PCR, the repertoire was profiled, and TCRdb retains in-frame clones only, with some absent. Here the sample spans about 190,000 clones, about 84% being singletons. The sequenced sample consisted of PBMCs. The J gene is TRBJ1-1, the V gene TRBV7-2; 8 bases align to TRBD1. This receptor was identified in a man between 45 and 60 years old in good health and CMV-seronegative. CDR3 sequence reads: CASTHSSGTGGTEAFF. CDR3 sequence (DNA): TGTGCCAGCACCCATTCTTCCGGGACAGGTGGGACTGAAGCTTTCTTT.